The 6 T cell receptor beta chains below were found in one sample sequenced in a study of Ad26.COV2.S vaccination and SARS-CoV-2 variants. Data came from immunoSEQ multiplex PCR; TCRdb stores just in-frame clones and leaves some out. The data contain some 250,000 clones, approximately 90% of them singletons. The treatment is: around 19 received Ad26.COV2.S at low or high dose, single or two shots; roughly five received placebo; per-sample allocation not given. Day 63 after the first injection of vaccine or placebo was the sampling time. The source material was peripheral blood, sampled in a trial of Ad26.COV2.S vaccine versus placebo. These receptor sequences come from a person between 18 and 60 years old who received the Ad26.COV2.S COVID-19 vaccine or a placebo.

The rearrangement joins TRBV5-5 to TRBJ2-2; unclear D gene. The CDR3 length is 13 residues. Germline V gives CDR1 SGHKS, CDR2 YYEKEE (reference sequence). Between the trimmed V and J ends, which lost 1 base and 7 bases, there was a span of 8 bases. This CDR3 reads CASSLRLGGELFF. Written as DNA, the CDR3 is TGTGCCAGCAGCTTGAGGTTGGGCGGGGAGCTGTTTTTT.

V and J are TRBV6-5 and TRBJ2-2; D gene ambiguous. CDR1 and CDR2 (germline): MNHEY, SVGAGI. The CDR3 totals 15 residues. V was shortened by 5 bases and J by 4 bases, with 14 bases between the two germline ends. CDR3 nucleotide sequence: TGTGCCAGCAGTCTGGCTAGGATGGTCACCGGGGAGCTGTTTTTT. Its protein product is CASSLARMVTGELFF.

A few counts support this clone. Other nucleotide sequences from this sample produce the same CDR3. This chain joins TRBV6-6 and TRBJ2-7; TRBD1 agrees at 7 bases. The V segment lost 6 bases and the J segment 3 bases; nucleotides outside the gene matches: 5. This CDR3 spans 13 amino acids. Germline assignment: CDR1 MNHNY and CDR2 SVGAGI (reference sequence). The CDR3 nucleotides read TGTGCCAGCAGCCCGGGACAGAACTACGAGCAGTACTTC. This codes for CASSPGQNYEQYF.

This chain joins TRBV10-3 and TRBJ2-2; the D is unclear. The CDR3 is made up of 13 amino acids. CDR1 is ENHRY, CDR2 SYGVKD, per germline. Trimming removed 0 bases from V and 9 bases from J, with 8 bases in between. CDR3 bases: TGTGCCATCAGTGAGTCTACCGACAGGGAGCTGTTTTTT. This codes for CAISESTDRELFF.

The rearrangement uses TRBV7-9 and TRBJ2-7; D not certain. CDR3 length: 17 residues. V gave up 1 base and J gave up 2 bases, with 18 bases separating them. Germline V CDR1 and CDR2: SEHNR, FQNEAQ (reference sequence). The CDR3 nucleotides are TGTGCCAGCAGCTTAGAGTTGGGCCTTACTCCTACCTACGAGCAGTACTTC. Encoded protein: CASSLELGLTPTYEQYF.

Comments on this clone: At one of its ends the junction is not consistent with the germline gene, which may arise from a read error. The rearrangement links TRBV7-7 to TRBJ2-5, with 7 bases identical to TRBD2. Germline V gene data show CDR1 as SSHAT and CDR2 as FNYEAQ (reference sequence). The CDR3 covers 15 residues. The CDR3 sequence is CASSLAGLAEETQYF. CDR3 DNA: TGTGCTAGCAGCTTAGCCGGTCTAGCGGAAGAGACCCAGTACTTC.